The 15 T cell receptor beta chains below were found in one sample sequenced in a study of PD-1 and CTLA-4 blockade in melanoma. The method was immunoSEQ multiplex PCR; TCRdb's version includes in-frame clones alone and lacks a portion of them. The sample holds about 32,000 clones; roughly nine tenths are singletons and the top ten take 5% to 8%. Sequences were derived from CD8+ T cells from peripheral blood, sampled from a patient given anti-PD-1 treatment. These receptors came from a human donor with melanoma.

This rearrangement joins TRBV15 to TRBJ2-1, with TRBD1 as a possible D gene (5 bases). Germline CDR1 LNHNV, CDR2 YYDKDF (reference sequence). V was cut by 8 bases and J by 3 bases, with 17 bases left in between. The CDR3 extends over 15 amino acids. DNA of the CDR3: TGTGCCACCTCCTCAAGGGGTCCTGGCTACAATGAGCAGTTCTTC. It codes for CATSSRGPGYNEQFF.

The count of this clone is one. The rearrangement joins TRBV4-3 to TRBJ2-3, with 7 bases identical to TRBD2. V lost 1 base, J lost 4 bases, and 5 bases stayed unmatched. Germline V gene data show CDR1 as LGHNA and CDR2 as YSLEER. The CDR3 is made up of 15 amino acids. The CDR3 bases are TGCGCCAGCAGCCAAGGGGCCCGGGAGGCAGATACGCAGTATTTT. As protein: CASSQGAREADTQYF.

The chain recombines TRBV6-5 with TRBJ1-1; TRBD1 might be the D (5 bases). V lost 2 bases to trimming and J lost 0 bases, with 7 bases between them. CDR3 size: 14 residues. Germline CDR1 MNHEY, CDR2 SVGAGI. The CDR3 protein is CASSYQGMNTEAFF. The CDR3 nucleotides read TGTGCCAGCAGTTACCAGGGAATGAACACTGAAGCTTTCTTT.

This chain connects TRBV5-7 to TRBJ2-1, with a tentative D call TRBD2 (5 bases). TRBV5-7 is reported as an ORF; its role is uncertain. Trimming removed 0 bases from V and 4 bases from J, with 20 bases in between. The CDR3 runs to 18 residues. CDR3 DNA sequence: TGTGCCAGCAGCTTGGTGTATCTAGCTAGGACCCTGTACAATGAGCAGTTCTTC. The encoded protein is CASSLVYLARTLYNEQFF.

The CDR3 coding sequence is TGTGCCAGCACAGGACGGGGGTTCTACGAGCAGTACTTC. This sequence encodes CASTGRGFYEQYF. V is TRBV12-3 or TRBV12-4 and J is TRBJ2-7, with D perhaps TRBD2 (6 bases). The length of the CDR3 is 13 residues. Trimming removed 7 bases at V and 3 bases at J, with 13 bases between.

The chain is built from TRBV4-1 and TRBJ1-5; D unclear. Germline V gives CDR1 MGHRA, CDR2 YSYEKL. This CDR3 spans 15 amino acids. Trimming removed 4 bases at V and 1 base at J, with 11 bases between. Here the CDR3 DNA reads TGCGCCAGCAGCCCTCTGCGGGCGAGCAATCAGCCCCAGCATTTT. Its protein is CASSPLRASNQPQHF.

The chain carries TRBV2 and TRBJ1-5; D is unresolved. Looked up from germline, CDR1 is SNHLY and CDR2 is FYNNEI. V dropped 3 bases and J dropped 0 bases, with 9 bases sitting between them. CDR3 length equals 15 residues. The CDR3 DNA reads TGTGCCAGCAGTGAGTGGCAGCATAGCAATCAGCCCCAGCATTTT. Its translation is CASSEWQHSNQPQHF.

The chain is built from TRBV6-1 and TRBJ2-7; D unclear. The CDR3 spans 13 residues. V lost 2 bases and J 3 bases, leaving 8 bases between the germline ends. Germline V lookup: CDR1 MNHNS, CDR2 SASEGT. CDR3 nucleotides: TGTGCCAGCAGTGAATGGATCCTCTACGAGCAGTACTTC. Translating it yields CASSEWILYEQYF.

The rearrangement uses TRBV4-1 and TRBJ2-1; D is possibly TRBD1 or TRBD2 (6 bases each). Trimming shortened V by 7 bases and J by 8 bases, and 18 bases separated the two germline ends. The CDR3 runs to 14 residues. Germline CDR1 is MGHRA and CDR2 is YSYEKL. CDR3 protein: CASTLTGAPDEQFF. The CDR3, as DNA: TGCGCCAGCACCCTGACGGGGGCCCCGGATGAGCAGTTCTTC.

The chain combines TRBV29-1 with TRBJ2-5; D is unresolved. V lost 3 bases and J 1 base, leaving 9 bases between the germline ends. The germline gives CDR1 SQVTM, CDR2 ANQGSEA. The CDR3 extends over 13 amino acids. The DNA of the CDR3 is TGCAGCGTTGATTGGCGGTTCCAAGAGACCCAGTACTTC. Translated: CSVDWRFQETQYF.

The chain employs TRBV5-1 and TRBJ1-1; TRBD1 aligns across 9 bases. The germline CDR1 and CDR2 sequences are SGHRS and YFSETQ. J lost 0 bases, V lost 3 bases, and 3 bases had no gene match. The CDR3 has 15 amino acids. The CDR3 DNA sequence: TGCGCCAGCAGCTCGGGACAGGGATTGAACACTGAAGCTTTCTTT. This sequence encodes CASSSGQGLNTEAFF.

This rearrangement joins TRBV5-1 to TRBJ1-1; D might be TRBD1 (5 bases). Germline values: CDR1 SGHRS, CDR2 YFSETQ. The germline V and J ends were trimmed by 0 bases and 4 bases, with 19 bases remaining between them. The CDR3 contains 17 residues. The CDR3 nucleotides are TGCGCCAGCAGCTTGGCGCATACGTCTGCAGGGCTCACTGAAGCTTTCTTT. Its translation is CASSLAHTSAGLTEAFF.

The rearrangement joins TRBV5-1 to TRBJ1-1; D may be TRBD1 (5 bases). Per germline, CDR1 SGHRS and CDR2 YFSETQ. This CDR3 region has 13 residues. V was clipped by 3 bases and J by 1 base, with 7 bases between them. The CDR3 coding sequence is TGCGCCAGCAGCTGGGGGTCGAACACTGAAGCTTTCTTT. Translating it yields CASSWGSNTEAFF.

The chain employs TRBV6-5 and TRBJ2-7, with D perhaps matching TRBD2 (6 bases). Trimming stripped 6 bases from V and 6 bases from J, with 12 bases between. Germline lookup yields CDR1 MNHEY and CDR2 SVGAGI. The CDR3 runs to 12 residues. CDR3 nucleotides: TGTGCCAGCAGCCCGGGACTTCTCGAGCAGTACTTC. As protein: CASSPGLLEQYF.

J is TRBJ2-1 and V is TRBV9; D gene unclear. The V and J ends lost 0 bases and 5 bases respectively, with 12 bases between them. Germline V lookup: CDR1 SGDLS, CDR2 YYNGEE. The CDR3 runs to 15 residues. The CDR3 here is CASSVGQSINNEQFF. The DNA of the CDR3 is TGTGCCAGCAGCGTAGGGCAGAGTATAAACAATGAGCAGTTCTTC. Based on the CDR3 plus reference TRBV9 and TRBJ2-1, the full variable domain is DSGVTQTPKHLITATGQRVTLRCSPRSGDLSVYWYQQSLDQGLQFLIQYYNGEERAKGNILERFSAQQFPDLHSELNLSSLELGDSALYFCASSVGQSINNEQFFGPGTRLTVL.